This T cell receptor (beta chain) was sequenced during a study of shared clonotypes between healthy human individuals (dated by TCRdb to the early 2020s). Background on the whole study: A couple of women and three men aged 18 to 49 years were included in the cohort. To estimate repertoire size and how much clonotype sharing occurs between individuals, the study deeply sequenced the blood TCR repertoires of roughly 5 healthy adults. Each donor's leukapheresis produced roughly between roughly 0.9 and 9 billion PBMCs. For each donor, three plates each were used for CD4 naive and CD4 memory, two plates were used for CD8 naive, and one plate was used for CD8 memory. To increase sequencing depth and limit assay-specific biases, different laboratories used diverse techniques to prepare libraries and sequence TCR repertoires.

The CDR3 measures 16 amino acids from cysteine to phenylalanine. Just the 48-base CDR3 DNA is kept, in frame starting at base 1. Unmatched junction bases come to 7, with V trimmed by 2 bases and J by 2 bases. The germline V gene encodes CDR1 SGHNT and CDR2 YYREEE (reference sequence). A few counts support this clone. The target of this receptor is not known. No base quality information exists; no much larger clone differs at one position. The research as a whole found: Compared with non-shared clonotypes, clonotypes shared by all four sorted-subset donors had higher generation probabilities. Sampling was limited to blood, and TCR repertoires in tissue likely differ from TCR repertoires in blood. Sharing across a few donors was observed for 4.5% to 6.5% of naive CD4, about 4% of naive CD8, 2% to 2.5% of memory CD4, and roughly 0.4% of memory CD8 clonotypes. Incomplete sequencing was indicated by rarefaction of sorted-subset datasets, despite the large sequencing depth. Naive subsets generally had larger estimated clonotype richness than memory subsets did. Pairwise subsampling indicated that sequencing depth was expected to affect the degree of clonotype sharing among donors. Because the study included a small number of donors, the genetic and exposure-history diversity represented was limited.

TCR CDR3 regions were amplified from genomic DNA by multiplex PCR using the deep immunoSEQ assay. Genomic DNA extracted from each cell subset was distributed evenly over all wells of several immunoSEQ 96-well plates, and each plate served as one replicate. For sorted subsets, 200 to 250 ng genomic DNA, equal to 30,000 to 35,000 T cell genomes, was loaded into each replicate PCR. Purified libraries were measured with a Qubit 3.0 fluorometer, size-checked on a Bioanalyzer 2100, and measured again with the KAPA Library Quantification kit. Every immunoSEQ 96-well plate was sequenced on a dedicated single-read 150-cycle Illumina NextSeq 550 flow cell. The source study handled its data this way. Because the immunoSEQ output held only junctional sequences and lacked quality scores, the filtering could not match the filtering applied to full-length reads. To assign V/J genes and CDR3, sequences were annotated against IMGT germline references using PyIR, a Python wrapper for IgBLAST v1.9. Any read was removed if the V/J assignment was weak (E-value above 1e-6), the CDR3 was missing, or the read contained stop codons, out-of-frame junctions, or ambiguous translated residues. V3J clonotypes were defined as sequences sharing the same inferred V gene, J gene, and CDR3 amino acid sequence. To compute the percentage overlap between repertoires, the number of shared unique clonotypes was divided by the size of the smaller repertoire. Three approaches were used to assess repertoire richness: RTK rarefaction, the Chao1 estimator, and Recon v2.1 estimates of unobserved clonotypes. Generation probabilities were computed with OLGA for all TCRbeta clonotypes obtained by the gDNA method from a few donors. TCRdb retrieved this table from immuneACCESS and kept in-frame rearrangements only. Not all clones are present; in checked studies, unresolved V genes account for under half, and no reason is known for the remainder. V and J calls and clone size follow that table, whereas D and trimming were derived from the DNA. The table for this sample lists about 2.2 million clones; 80% to 95% of them were counted only once. More than 1.5% of the sample goes to the ten largest clones.

CD8 naive samples were CD45RO-negative cells positively selected for CCR7, giving a CD45RA+CCR7+ population that excluded TemRA cells. The donors were healthy, HIV-negative adults with no recently reported acute infections or vaccinations. Every donor was a Caucasian adult residing in Nashville, Tennessee, USA. After blood collection by leukapheresis, PBMCs were isolated using Ficoll-Histopaque density gradient centrifugation and then cryopreserved in the vapor phase of liquid nitrogen. Purity and quantity of every magnetically sorted T cell population were checked by analytical flow cytometry. Genomic DNA was isolated from every sorted fraction and measured by UV absorbance on a Nanodrop 2000c.

Sample: naive CD8+ T cells from PBMCs. Sample cell subset or site, as interpreted from the label and publication: CD45RA+CCR7+. This receptor chain uses TRBV5-4 and TRBJ2-3; 8 bases in between match TRBD2. The receptor comes from a man in his late teens or twenties in good health. Some clones in this sample may be carry-over from other donors' samples. The nucleotide sequence reads as follows: TGTGCCAGCAGCTTCAAGCGGGAGAGACCCACAGATACGCAGTATTTT. Its coded protein is CASSFKRERPTDTQYF.